This T cell receptor beta chain is drawn from a study of T-cell reconstitution after alpha-beta-depleted transplantation in children. General study findings and limits: The high TCRbeta diversity at day 60 in some patients came from surviving recipient T cells and thymic progenitors. Approximately two months post-transplant, alpha-beta T cells reportedly originated from several hundred expanded graft clones. Newly generated T cells supplied most T-cell counts and diversity one year post-transplant.

Researchers prepared the TCRbeta library using unique molecular identifiers, the study reports. TCRdb called the PCR reads again in MiXCR, with one record for every CDR3 protein. The table lists 530,000 or so distinct CDR3 sequences, 27% of them singletons. V was clipped by 5 bases and J by 3 bases, with 17 bases between them. From germline, CDR1 is MNHNS and CDR2 SASEGT. This CDR3 comprises 15 residues. Details on this clonotype: Its specificity is unknown.

The TCR sequence derives from a boy in the first two years of life with Wiskott-Aldrich syndrome, due to receive a stem cell transplant. This specimen consisted of PBMCs, obtained before TCRalphabeta/CD19-depleted stem cell transplant. V is TRBV6-1 and J is TRBJ2-7; tentative D call: TRBD1 (9 bases). The CDR3 here is CASSPTGGLVYEQYF. CDR3 nucleotide sequence: TGTGCCAGCAGTCCGACAGGGGGACTAGTCTACGAGCAGTACTTC.